This entry is about one TCR beta chain. In its sample, this clonotype was seen many times. The specificity of this receptor is unknown. Base qualities are not at hand, and no much larger clone is one base apart. The sequencing machine was an Illumina HiSeq 1500. TCRdb took the public reads, trimmed them with fastp at Q25, ran MiXCR for clone calling and kept in-frame beta chains. Under each unique CDR3 protein, matching rows form one entry showing the most common genes and DNA. Present in this sample are about 140,000 distinct CDR3 sequences, roughly 6.5% of which were seen just once. The ten largest clones capture about a sixth of the sample. The data are from a study of T cell repertoires in cytomegalovirus infection (dated by TCRdb to between 2019 and 2020). In terms of the full investigation: Donor HLA type was relevant to the analysis, because carriage of CMV infection together with the matching HLA type was indicated by public TCR beta signatures. The full study reports these points: In both this cohort and an independent cohort of 352 donors, the cumulative frequency of public TCR beta family members distinguished carriers of CMV infection plus the relevant HLA type. In the ex vivo response, HLA-C-restricted CMV-specific TCR beta clonotypes were dominant, and in two of eight donors the single most frequent clonotype came from this HLA-C-restricted group.

Sequencing used PBMCs. The receptor comes from a human donor in good health (CMV status not recorded). Some clones in this sample may be carry-over from other donors' samples.

The CDR3 reads CASSFKLSTTEAFF. In nucleotide form, the sequence is TGTGCCAGCAGCTTTAAATTATCGACCACTGAAGCTTTCTTT. In this chain, TRBV7-2 is recombined with TRBJ1-1; no D gene is confidently identified. The CDR3 sequence holds 14 residues, the cysteine and phenylalanine included. The kept DNA is CDR3 alone, 42 bases in frame from the first base. V and J are truncated by 3 bases and 4 bases respectively, leaving an intervening sequence of 12 bases. As encoded in the germline V gene, CDR1 is SGHTA while CDR2 is FQGNSA.